This TCR beta chain came from a study of monozygotic twins with inflammatory bowel disease. Study conclusions and caveats: Any single strong signal or clonotype tied to IBD lacked support.

TCRdb re-called the 5' RACE reads and catalogs CDR3 proteins one per entry, DNA excluded. The repertoire table contains some 210,000 distinct CDR3 sequences. The CDR3 loop spans 13 amino acids. Germline CDR1 and CDR2: LNHDA and SQIVND (reference sequence). With regard to this clonotype: What it recognizes is unknown.

The rearrangement links TRBV19 to TRBJ2-7; no DNA is available, so the TRBD1 call from TCRdb remains unchecked. The sample consisted of blood. The sequence was obtained from a human donor with ulcerative colitis or Crohn's disease, or a healthy co-twin of an affected twin (not recorded which). CDR3 sequence: CASSLGTPYEQYF.